This TCR beta chain was observed in a study of Ad26.COV2.S vaccination and SARS-CoV-2 variants. Across the study: Ad26.COV2.S, an intramuscular injection, was given once or twice 56 days apart.

Treatment defined: about 20 received Ad26.COV2.S at low or high dose, single or two shots; about 5 received placebo; per-sample allocation not given. Material that was analyzed had been drawn on day 63 after the first vaccine or placebo injection. TCRdb's copy holds only in-frame clones and misses some; the assay was immunoSEQ multiplex PCR. In the table there are 290,000 or so clones, 70% to 90% of which are singletons. Germline V gives CDR1 ENHRY, CDR2 SYGVKD. The V end was cut by 0 bases, the J end by 7 bases, with 12 bases between. This CDR3 has 14 residues. The chain combines TRBV10-3 with TRBJ1-1; D remains unclear. The material was peripheral blood, obtained in a trial of Ad26.COV2.S vaccine versus placebo. This TCR was sampled from a person aged 18-65 years who received the Ad26.COV2.S COVID-19 vaccine or a placebo. Here the CDR3 DNA reads TGTGCCATCAGTGAGTCGTTCTCCAACCTTGAAGCTTTCTTT. It yields the protein CAISESFSNLEAFF.